Shown below are 14 T cell receptor beta chains from a single sample sequenced in a study of CD8 T cells in Susac syndrome. Reverse transcription of roughly 0.45 to 1 ug RNA was performed with random hexamers. Using its own MiXCR run on the immunoSEQ multiplex PCR reads, TCRdb lists one record per CDR3 protein. This sample has 100,000 to 150,000 distinct CDR3 sequences, with roughly 94% found just once. Sequenced material: CD4+ T cells from PBMCs. The receptors shown here come from a human donor with multiple sclerosis.

For the CDR3, the DNA is TGTGCCAGCAGCATAGCGGGGGCCACCTACGAGCAGTACTTC. Protein: CASSIAGATYEQYF. The rearrangement links TRBV11-2 to TRBJ2-7; 9 nucleotides align to TRBD2. The CDR3 totals 14 residues. From germline, CDR1 is SGHAT and CDR2 FQNNGV. Germline trimming cut 5 bases from V and 2 bases from J; bases unmatched to any gene: 4.

This clonotype has just one count. The V and J genes are TRBV12-3 or TRBV12-4 and TRBJ2-7; D not resolved. V lost 3 bases to trimming and J lost 2 bases, with 11 bases between them. This CDR3 spans 14 amino acids. CDR3 in amino acids: CASSFLDGAYEQYF. In nucleotides, the CDR3 is TGTGCCAGCAGTTTTTTGGACGGTGCCTACGAGCAGTACTTC.

This clonotype is a singleton in its sample. The chain carries TRBV25-1 and TRBJ2-5; the D gene is possibly TRBD1 (5 bases). This CDR3 has 14 residues. Germline lookup yields CDR1 MGHDK and CDR2 SYGVNS. Trimming cost V 1 base and J 5 bases, with 11 bases left between them. The CDR3 DNA follows: TGTGCCAGCAGTGAATTTAAGGGGCAGGAGACCCAGTACTTC. This codes for CASSEFKGQETQYF.

The chain carries TRBV27 and TRBJ2-7; 8 bases match TRBD1. V lost 10 bases to trimming and J lost 2 bases; unmatched junction nucleotides: 10. Germline V lookup: CDR1 MNHEY, CDR2 SMNVEV (reference sequence). This CDR3 contains 14 residues. CDR3 sequence reads: CATQLRGQAYEQYF. DNA for the CDR3: TGTGCCACCCAGCTGAGGGGACAGGCCTACGAGCAGTACTTC.

The rearrangement joins TRBV5-1 to TRBJ2-4, with D tentatively TRBD1 or TRBD2 (6 bases each). Germline assignment: CDR1 SGHRS and CDR2 YFSETQ. The CDR3 has 13 residues. V shed 3 bases and J shed 7 bases, with 11 bases lying between them. The CDR3 spells CASSSEGGNIQYF. Written as DNA, the CDR3 is TGCGCCAGCAGCTCGGAAGGGGGGAACATTCAGTACTTC.

The CDR3 bases are TGCGCCAGCAGCTTGGGACAGGGAATAGAAGAGACCCAGTACTTC. Translated, it gives CASSLGQGIEETQYF. This rearrangement joins TRBV5-1 to TRBJ2-5; 7 bases align to TRBD1. Germline CDR1 is SGHRS and CDR2 is YFSETQ. The V segment lost 0 bases and the J segment 3 bases; nucleotides outside the gene matches: 5. CDR3 size: 15 residues.

The chain has TRBV19 and TRBJ2-5; 8 nucleotides agree with TRBD2. Germline trimming cut 4 bases from V and 3 bases from J; bases unmatched to any gene: 10. The V gene's germline CDR1 is LNHDA and CDR2 SQIVND (reference sequence). The CDR3 is made up of 16 amino acids. The CDR3 region has the DNA TGTGCCAGTAGTACCATAGCGGGAAGAGGGGAAGAGACCCAGTACTTC. It translates to CASSTIAGRGEETQYF.

The chain links TRBV27 to TRBJ1-2; tentative D call: TRBD1 (6 bases). The V end lost 3 bases, the J end lost 9 bases, and 14 bases lay between the germline ends. This CDR3 region has 13 residues. CDR1 is MNHEY, CDR2 SMNVEV, per germline (reference sequence). The CDR3 here is CASSLGAARSYTF. The CDR3 nucleotides are TGTGCCAGCAGTTTGGGGGCAGCTCGCAGCTACACCTTC.

V and J are TRBV2 and TRBJ1-2; no clear D. Trimming shortened V by 5 bases and J by 2 bases, and 24 bases separated the two germline ends. CDR3 length equals 18 residues. The germline V gene has CDR1 SNHLY and CDR2 FYNNEI. The CDR3 DNA follows: TGTGCCAGCAGTTGGAAAAGTTGGCAGCCTTCAAAGAACTATGGCTACACCTTC. This sequence encodes CASSWKSWQPSKNYGYTF. Based on the CDR3 plus reference TRBV2 and TRBJ1-2, the full variable domain is EPEVTQTPSHQVTQMGQEVILRCVPISNHLYFYWYRQILGQKVEFLVSFYNNEISEKSEIFDDQFSVERPDGSNFTLKIRSTKLEDSAMYFCASSWKSWQPSKNYGYTFGSGTRLTVV.

The J gene is TRBJ2-1, the V gene TRBV5-6; no firm D call. Germline CDR1 is SGHDT and CDR2 is YYEEEE. With 0 bases removed from V and 3 bases from J, the gap between germline ends came to 13 bases. The CDR3 consists of 16 residues. CDR3 protein: CASSLARLEIYNEQFF. DNA of the CDR3: TGTGCCAGCAGCTTGGCCCGACTTGAGATCTACAATGAGCAGTTCTTC.

V usage is TRBV7-2 and J usage is TRBJ2-1; 8 positions match TRBD1. This CDR3 is built from 13 residues. From germline, CDR1 is SGHTA and CDR2 FQGNSA. Losses at the gene ends were 2 bases for V and 14 bases for J; bases not matched to a gene: 8. In nucleotides, the CDR3 is TGTGCCAGCAGCTTAACCCGGACAGGGTTTGAGTTCTTC. This translates into CASSLTRTGFEFF.

The gene calls are TRBV20-1 and TRBJ2-4; maybe TRBD1 (6 bases). CDR3 length: 13 amino acids. The V end was cut by 6 bases, the J end by 8 bases, with 17 bases between. Germline CDR1 and CDR2: DFQATT and SNEGSKA (reference sequence). CDR3 sequence (DNA): TGCAGTGCCGGGACACCAGGGGTAGACATTCAGTACTTC. As protein: CSAGTPGVDIQYF.

The gene calls are TRBV5-1 and TRBJ2-7; no clear D. This CDR3 comprises 15 residues. Per germline, CDR1 SGHRS and CDR2 YFSETQ. V lost 2 bases and J lost 6, with 18 bases in between. The CDR3 loop is CASSFEDAYSIEQYF. The DNA for the CDR3 is TGCGCCAGCAGCTTCGAAGACGCCTACTCAATCGAGCAGTACTTC.

The chain uses TRBV5-4 and TRBJ2-1; no definite D call. The CDR3 is 11 residues long. Germline V gene data show CDR1 as SGHNT and CDR2 as YYREEE (reference sequence). V was clipped by 3 bases and J by 7 bases, with 5 bases between them. CDR3 amino acids: CASSSQNEQFF. The CDR3, as DNA: TGTGCCAGCAGCTCCCAGAATGAGCAGTTCTTC.